This T cell receptor beta chain was obtained from a study of blood T cell repertoires in COVID-19. Trimming pared 4 bases from V and 1 base from J, leaving 7 bases between. CDR3 length equals 13 residues. Germline V lookup: CDR1 LNHDA, CDR2 SQIVND (reference sequence). Profiled with immunoSEQ multiplex PCR; TCRdb holds only in-frame clones, not every one. The repertoire has a few hundred thousand clones, 90% of them found once; the top ten carry about 2%. V and J are TRBV19 and TRBJ1-1, with D maybe TRBD1 (5 bases). The specimen was peripheral blood. The receptor's source is a woman aged 55-70 years with COVID-19, enrolled during active disease. The DNA of the CDR3 is TGTGCCAGTAGTACGGACACGAACACTGAAGCTTTCTTT. Translation: CASSTDTNTEAFF. The variable domain in full, completed from reference TRBV19 and TRBJ1-1, reads DGGITQSPKYLFRKEGQNVTLSCEQNLNHDAMYWYRQDPGQGLRLIYYSQIVNDFQKGDIAEGYSVSREKKESFPLTVTSAQKNPTAFYLCASSTDTNTEAFFGQGTRLTVV.